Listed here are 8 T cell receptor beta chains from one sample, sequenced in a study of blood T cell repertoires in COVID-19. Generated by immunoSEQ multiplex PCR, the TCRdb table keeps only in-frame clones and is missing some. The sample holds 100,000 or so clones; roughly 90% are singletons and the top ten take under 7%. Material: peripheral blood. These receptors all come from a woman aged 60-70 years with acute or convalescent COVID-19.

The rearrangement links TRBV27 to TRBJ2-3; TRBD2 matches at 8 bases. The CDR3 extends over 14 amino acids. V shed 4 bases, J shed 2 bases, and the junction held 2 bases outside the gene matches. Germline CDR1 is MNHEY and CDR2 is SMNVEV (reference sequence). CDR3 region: CASSSGGNTDTQYF. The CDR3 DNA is TGTGCCAGCAGTTCGGGAGGGAACACAGATACGCAGTATTTT.

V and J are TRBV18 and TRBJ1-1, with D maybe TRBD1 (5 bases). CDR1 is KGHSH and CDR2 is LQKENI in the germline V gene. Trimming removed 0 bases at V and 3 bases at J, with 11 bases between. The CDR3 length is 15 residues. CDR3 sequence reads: CASSPPAGFDTEAFF. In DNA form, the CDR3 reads TGTGCCAGCTCACCACCGGCAGGGTTTGACACTGAAGCTTTCTTT.

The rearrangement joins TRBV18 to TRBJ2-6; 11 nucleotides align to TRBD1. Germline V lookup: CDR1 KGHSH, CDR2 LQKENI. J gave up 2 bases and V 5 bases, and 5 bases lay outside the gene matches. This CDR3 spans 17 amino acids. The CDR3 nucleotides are TGTGCCAGCTCAACCAGGGACAGGGGGGCTGGGGCCAACGTCCTGACTTTC. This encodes CASSTRDRGAGANVLTF.

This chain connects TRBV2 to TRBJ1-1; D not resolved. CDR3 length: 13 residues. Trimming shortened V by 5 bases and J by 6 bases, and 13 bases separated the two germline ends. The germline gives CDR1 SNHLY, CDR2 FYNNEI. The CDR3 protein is CASSPGRQAEAFF. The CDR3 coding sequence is TGTGCCAGCAGTCCCGGCCGACAAGCTGAAGCTTTCTTT.

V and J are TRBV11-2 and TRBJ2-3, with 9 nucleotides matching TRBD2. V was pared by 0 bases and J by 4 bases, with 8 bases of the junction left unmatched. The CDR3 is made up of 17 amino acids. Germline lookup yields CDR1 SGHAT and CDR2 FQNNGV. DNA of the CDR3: TGTGCCAGCAGCTTAGAAGGGCTAGCGGGATTCGCAGATACGCAGTATTTT. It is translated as CASSLEGLAGFADTQYF.

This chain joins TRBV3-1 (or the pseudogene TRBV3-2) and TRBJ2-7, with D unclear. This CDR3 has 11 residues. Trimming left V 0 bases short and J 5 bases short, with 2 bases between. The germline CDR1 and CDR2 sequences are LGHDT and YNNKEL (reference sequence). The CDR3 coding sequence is TGTGCCAGCAGCCAAGATAACGAGCAGTACTTC. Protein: CASSQDNEQYF.

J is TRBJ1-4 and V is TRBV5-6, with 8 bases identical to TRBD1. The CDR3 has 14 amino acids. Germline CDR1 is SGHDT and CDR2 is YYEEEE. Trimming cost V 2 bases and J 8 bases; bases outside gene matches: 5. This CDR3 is CASSLGQGWEKLFF. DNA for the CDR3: TGTGCCAGCAGCTTAGGACAGGGATGGGAAAAACTGTTTTTT.

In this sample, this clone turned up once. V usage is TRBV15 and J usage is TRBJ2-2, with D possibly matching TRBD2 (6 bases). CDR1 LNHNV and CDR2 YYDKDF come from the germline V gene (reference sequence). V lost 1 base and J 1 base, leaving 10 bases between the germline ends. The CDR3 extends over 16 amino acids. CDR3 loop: CATSRGAGLNTGELFF. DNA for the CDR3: TGTGCCACCAGCAGAGGGGCGGGGCTGAACACCGGGGAGCTGTTTTTT.